Detailed here is one T cell receptor (beta chain). Genomic DNA template from tumor biopsies or peripheral blood, roughly 550 ng to 6,004 ng input. The CDR3 runs 16 residues. V lost 3 bases to trimming and J lost 1 base; unmatched junction nucleotides: 2. The V gene's germline CDR1 is LNHDA and CDR2 SQIVND (reference sequence). The data originate from a study of T cells in tumors after PD-1 blockade. Study-level information: Excluded were patients with checkpoint blockade, immunosuppressants, or radiotherapy or other anti-cancer therapy within 4 weeks. Treatment was either pembrolizumab 200 mg every 3 weeks or cemiplimab 350 mg every 2 weeks. Daily vismodegib 150 mg continued in a subset of anti-PD-1-treated patients.

This table comes from immunoSEQ multiplex PCR, and its TCRdb copy is limited to in-frame clones, with some not included. The table shows over 60,000 clones, with roughly 70% occurring only once. This specimen was PBMCs, taken after anti-PD-1 treatment. The genes are TRBV19 and TRBJ2-5, with 13 bases identical to TRBD2. This receptor was taken from a human donor with basal cell carcinoma. CDR3: CASSMGLAGPQETQYF. In nucleotides, the CDR3 is TGTGCCAGTAGTATGGGACTAGCGGGGCCCCAAGAGACCCAGTACTTC.